This T cell receptor beta chain was sequenced in a study of post-analysis software for immune sequencing data. Points from the study as a whole: Patients showed TRBV5-6, TRBV5-1 and TRBV20-1 among 4 or 5 TRBV segments more frequent than in controls.

cDNA libraries of TCR beta carried unique molecular identifiers. TCRdb processed the PCR reads anew with MiXCR; each CDR3 protein has one entry. Seen here are more than 500,000 distinct CDR3 sequences, around 34% observed once, and the top ten hold approximately 6%. On this clonotype: Antigen unknown.

This CDR3 region has 15 residues. The germline V gene encodes CDR1 SGHDT and CDR2 YYEEEE. Sequenced material: blood. The chain links TRBV5-6 to TRBJ2-1, with 7 bases fitting TRBD1. The assigned J gene may be wrong: the sequence end matches TRBJ2-7 better. This TCR was recovered from a girl aged 2-17 years with multiple sclerosis. The CDR3: CASSLTGTENNEQYF. The CDR3 nucleotides read TGTGCCAGCAGCCTAACCGGGACAGAGAACAATGAGCAGTACTTC.